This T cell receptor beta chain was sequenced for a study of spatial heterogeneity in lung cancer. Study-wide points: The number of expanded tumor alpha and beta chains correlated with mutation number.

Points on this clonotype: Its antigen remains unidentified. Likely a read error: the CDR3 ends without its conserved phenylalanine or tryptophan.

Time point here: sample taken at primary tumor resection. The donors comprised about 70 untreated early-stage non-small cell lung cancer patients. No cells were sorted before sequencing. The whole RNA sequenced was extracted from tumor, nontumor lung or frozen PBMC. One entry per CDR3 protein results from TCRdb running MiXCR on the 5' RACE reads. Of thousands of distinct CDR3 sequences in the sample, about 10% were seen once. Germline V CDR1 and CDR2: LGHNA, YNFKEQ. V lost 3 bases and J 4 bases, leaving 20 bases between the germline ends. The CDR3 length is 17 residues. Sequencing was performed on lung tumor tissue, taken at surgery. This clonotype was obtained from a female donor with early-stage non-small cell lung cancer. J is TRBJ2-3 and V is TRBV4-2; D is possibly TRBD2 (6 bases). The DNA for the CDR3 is TGTGCCAGCAGCCAGGCCCGGGACTTAAATGCGGCAGATACGCAGTATTCT. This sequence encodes CASSQARDLNAADTQYS.